This entry lists 8 T cell receptor beta chains sequenced from one sample in a study of blood T cell repertoires in COVID-19. The method was immunoSEQ multiplex PCR; TCRdb's version includes in-frame clones alone and lacks a portion of them. The table lists around 95,000 clones, approximately 86% of them singletons, with over 10% in the top ten. Source material: peripheral blood. These receptors were collected from a man in his fifties or sixties with active or convalescent COVID-19.

CDR3 sequence (DNA): TGCGCCAGCAGCTTATATTCAGGCGTGGAAGATACGCAGTATTTT. Its translation is CASSLYSGVEDTQYF. The V and J genes are TRBV5-1 and TRBJ2-3; no definite D call. Per germline, CDR1 SGHRS and CDR2 YFSETQ. CDR3 length: 15 residues. Between the trimmed V and J ends, which lost 2 bases and 5 bases, there was a span of 15 bases.

The chain combines TRBV6-5 with TRBJ1-1; D is undetermined. The CDR3 covers 14 residues. The V gene's germline CDR1 is MNHEY and CDR2 SVGAGI. Trimming shortened V by 4 bases and J by 5 bases, and 14 bases separated the two germline ends. CDR3 amino acids: CASSFDGGRTEAFF. For the CDR3, the DNA is TGTGCCAGCAGTTTCGATGGAGGAAGGACTGAAGCTTTCTTT.

The V and J genes are TRBV19 and TRBJ1-1, with a weak D call TRBD1 (5 bases). Germline V gene sequence: CDR1 LNHDA, CDR2 SQIVND (reference sequence). The CDR3 runs to 15 residues. Trimming took 2 bases from V and 4 from J, leaving 14 bases between them. CDR3 nucleotides: TGTGCCAGTAGTATATCCGACAGTTTTCCCACTGAAGCTTTCTTT. Encoded protein: CASSISDSFPTEAFF.

The rearrangement links TRBV5-8 to TRBJ2-2, with a possible D match to TRBD2 (5 bases). Trimming stripped 0 bases from V and 4 bases from J, with 10 bases between. This CDR3 has 15 residues. The V gene's germline CDR1 is SGHTS and CDR2 YDEGEE. The DNA for the CDR3 is TGTGCCAGCAGCTTGGTCTCTCGGGGCACCGGGGAGCTGTTTTTT. Its translation: CASSLVSRGTGELFF.

The V and J genes are TRBV24-1 and TRBJ1-2, with 7 bases matching TRBD1. The CDR3 is 15 amino acids. The germline CDR1 and CDR2 sequences are KGHDR and SFDVKD. V trimming: 4 bases; J trimming: 2 bases; junction bases outside the gene matches: 6. The CDR3 protein is CATSDPGTENYGYTF. The CDR3 nucleotides are TGTGCCACCAGTGACCCCGGGACAGAAAACTATGGCTACACCTTC.

This rearrangement joins TRBV2 to TRBJ2-4; 9 bases align to TRBD2. V shed 6 bases and J 0 bases; nucleotides not matched to a gene: 3. Germline loops: CDR1 SNHLY, CDR2 FYNNEI. The CDR3 is 15 amino acids. DNA of the CDR3: TGTGCCAGCAGCGTACTAGCGGGAGCCAAAAACATTCAGTACTTC. It codes for CASSVLAGAKNIQYF.

The chain uses TRBV10-3 and TRBJ2-7; 11 positions agree with TRBD2. Germline CDR1 ENHRY, CDR2 SYGVKD. There are 14 residues in the CDR3. The V gene end was trimmed by 10 bases and the J gene end by 4 bases; junction bases not matched to a gene: 9. In DNA, the CDR3 is TGTGCCACCTTGGGGGCTAGCGGGAGGTACGAGCAGTACTTC. This gives the protein CATLGASGRYEQYF.

V usage is TRBV4-1 and J usage is TRBJ2-4, with D possibly TRBD2 on 7 matching bases. The CDR3 has 15 residues. V was trimmed by 3 bases and J by 3 bases, leaving 12 bases between them. CDR1 MGHRA and CDR2 YSYEKL come from the germline V gene. For the CDR3, the DNA is TGCGCCAGCAGCCAGGCAGGGGACTACAAAAACATTCAGTACTTC. Its protein product is CASSQAGDYKNIQYF.